This T cell receptor (beta chain) derives from a study of T-cell memory formation after mild COVID-19. Whole-study findings and limits: Shrinking CD4+ clones were chiefly CM and EM; CD8+ ones were chiefly EMRA. Confirmation was lacking for SARS-CoV-2 specificity of second-wave clones that peaked on day 37.

Between the trimmed V and J ends, which lost 2 bases and 3 bases, there was a span of 14 bases. The CDR3 is 15 amino acids. TCRdb ran MiXCR on the 5' RACE reads and lists one entry per CDR3 protein. The sample has approximately 350,000 distinct CDR3 sequences, around 15% seen once. In regard to this clonotype: What it recognizes is unknown.

This chain uses TRBV12-3 or TRBV12-4 with TRBJ2-7, with a tentative D call TRBD1 (6 bases). This receptor was obtained from a young man who had mild COVID-19 (a few samples of this study predate the infection). Cell type and time point are not known. The sequenced material came from PBMCs or a T cell subset sorted from them (not recorded which). This CDR3 reads CASSLTGTGLYEQYF. The CDR3 DNA sequence: TGTGCCAGCAGTTTAACGGGTACAGGGCTCTACGAGCAGTACTTC.